A selection of T cell receptor beta chains follows, all from one sample in a study of graft-versus-host responses after intestinal transplantation. Some clones are missing from TCRdb's copy, which holds only in-frame ones; the method was immunoSEQ multiplex PCR. The sample has 150,000 or so clones; approximately 91% are singletons. These receptors' antigens are unknown. This specimen was unstimulated CD4+ T cells sorted from spleen or lymph node cells, taken before intestinal transplant. These receptors all come from a human donor who received an intestinal transplant. Both conserved end residues are part of each CDR3. Each record gives: CDR3 protein, CDR3 DNA, J gene, V gene, clone size, D gene. A D gene is named only where the DNA matches it firmly. The size entry is marked missing in some rows and otherwise reads once, few, many or a size class.

CASSQDRREQYF TGTGCCAGCAGCCAAGATCGTAGGGAGCAGTACTTC TRBJ2-7 TRBV14 - -
CATSTGLSYEQCF TGTGCCACCTCGACAGGGCTTTCCTACGAGCAGTGCTTC TRBJ2-7 TRBV6-1 - TRBD1
CASSPLWDRVASGEQYF TGTGCCAGCAGTCCCTTGTGGGACAGGGTGGCCTCCGGCGAGCAGTACTTC TRBJ2-7 TRBV28 - TRBD1
CASSALDSNQPQHF TGTGCCAGCAGTGCCCTCGATAGCAATCAGCCCCAGCATTTT TRBJ1-5 TRBV28 - -
CASRGWDRNNEQFF TGTGCCAGCAGGGGCTGGGACAGGAACAATGAGCAGTTCTTC TRBJ2-1 TRBV5-6 few TRBD1
CANWGRNYGYTF TGTGCCAACTGGGGACGAAACTATGGCTACACCTTC TRBJ1-2 TRBV28 - -
CASSQGTTQNTGELFF TGTGCCAGCAGCCAGGGGACTACGCAAAACACCGGGGAGCTGTTTTTT TRBJ2-2 TRBV7-3 - -
CASSLSQGGIPGELFF TGTGCCAGCAGCTTGAGTCAGGGCGGGATCCCCGGGGAGCTGTTTTTT TRBJ2-2 TRBV11-3 - -
CASSLAHGYTF TGTGCCAGCAGCTTAGCACATGGCTACACCTTC TRBJ1-2 TRBV11-2 - -
CASSWTSGSNEQFF TGTGCCAGCTCCTGGACTAGCGGGAGCAATGAGCAGTTCTTC TRBJ2-1 TRBV27 - TRBD2
CASRLEKVKTGAGEQYF TGTGCAAGTCGCTTAGAAAAGGTTAAGACTGGGGCGGGGGAGCAGTACTTC TRBJ2-7 TRBV12-2 - -
CASSFWHQKSYGYTF TGTGCCAGCAGTTTTTGGCACCAGAAGTCCTATGGCTACACCTTC TRBJ1-2 TRBV28 - -
CASSLGVTGERAQHF TGTGCCAGCAGCTTAGGTGTGACAGGGGAAAGGGCCCAGCATTTT TRBJ1-5 TRBV7-2 - TRBD1
CASSFTRDRGRGSSPLHF TGTGCCAGCAGTTTTACTCGGGACAGGGGGCGCGGGAGTTCACCCCTCCACTTT TRBJ1-6 TRBV7-2 - TRBD1
CSVGRTYEQYF TGCAGCGTTGGCAGAACCTACGAGCAGTACTTC TRBJ2-7 TRBV29-1 - -
CASSLTGTETQYF TGTGCCAGCAGCTTAACAGGGACAGAGACCCAGTACTTC TRBJ2-5 TRBV7-2 - -
CASTPEGRERETQYF TGTGCCAGCACCCCAGAGGGGCGGGAGAGAGAGACCCAGTACTTC TRBJ2-5 TRBV9 - TRBD2
CASSLGGTGGDTEAFF TGTGCCAGCAGTTTAGGCGGGACAGGGGGTGACACTGAAGCTTTCTTT TRBJ1-1 TRBV28 - TRBD1
CASSPPGTRDVGSYEQYF TGTGCCAGCAGCCCCCCCGGGACTAGAGATGTCGGGTCCTACGAGCAGTACTTC TRBJ2-7 TRBV5-4 - TRBD2
CASSLDANTRGEQFF TGCGCCAGCAGCTTGGACGCCAATACACGGGGTGAGCAGTTCTTC TRBJ2-1 TRBV5-1 - -
CASDLGQGASGYTF TGTGCCAGTGATTTGGGACAGGGGGCTAGTGGCTACACCTTC TRBJ1-2 TRBV19 - TRBD1
CACRPLGLAYDNEQFF TGTGCCTGCAGGCCGCTGGGACTAGCGTACGACAATGAGCAGTTCTTC TRBJ2-1 TRBV21-1 - -
CASSLSLDKNYGYTF TGTGCCAGCAGCCTCTCCCTAGACAAGAACTATGGCTACACCTTC TRBJ1-2 TRBV6-1 - -
CASSFGGSRYEQYF TGCGCCAGCAGCTTCGGTGGATCCCGCTACGAGCAGTACTTC TRBJ2-7 TRBV5-1 - -
CASGLLPGQGYEQYF TGTGCCAGCGGACTACTTCCGGGACAGGGCTACGAGCAGTACTTC TRBJ2-7 TRBV27 - TRBD1
CASSPRGANTGELFF TGTGCCAGCTCACCCCGTGGTGCAAACACCGGGGAGCTGTTTTTT TRBJ2-2 TRBV18 - -
CASSFGGYAYNEQFF TGTGCCAGCAGTTTCGGGGGATACGCTTACAATGAGCAGTTCTTC TRBJ2-1 TRBV28 - -
CAISELGGYGYTF TGTGCCATCAGTGAGCTCGGGGGATATGGCTACACCTTC TRBJ1-2 TRBV10-3 - -
CASSTGRTNTGELFF TGCGCCAGCAGCACCGGACGGACGAACACCGGGGAGCTGTTTTTT TRBJ2-2 TRBV5-1 - -
CASRGTLNTGELFF TGTGCCAGCAGGGGGACTCTTAACACCGGGGAGCTGTTTTTT TRBJ2-2 TRBV2 - -
CASSPRTGDSYEQYF TGTGCCAGCTCGCCTCGGACAGGGGACTCCTACGAGCAGTACTTC TRBJ2-7 TRBV18 few TRBD1
CSVTRGGGNTIYF TGCAGCGTTACCAGGGGTGGGGGAAACACCATATATTTT TRBJ1-3 TRBV29-1 - -
CASSFRGTEAFF TGTGCCAGCAGTTTTAGGGGAACTGAAGCTTTCTTT TRBJ1-1 TRBV28 - -
CASSYGGGSYNEQFF TGTGCCAGCAGCTACGGTGGGGGCTCCTACAATGAGCAGTTCTTC TRBJ2-1 TRBV7-2 - -
CASSPWGAGSTDTQYF TGTGCCAGCTCACCATGGGGGGCCGGGAGCACAGATACGCAGTATTTT TRBJ2-3 TRBV18 - -
CAIRTGDNSPLHF TGTGCCATCAGGACAGGGGATAATTCACCCCTCCACTTT TRBJ1-6 TRBV10-3 - TRBD1
CASSSLGGEETQYF TGTGCCAGCAGTTCCCTGGGGGGGGAAGAGACCCAGTACTTC TRBJ2-5 TRBV7-3 - TRBD2
CASSPQLGQRYQPQHF TGCGCCAGCAGCCCTCAGCTTGGACAGAGATATCAGCCCCAGCATTTT TRBJ1-5 TRBV4-1 - -
CASSSRVTGTGLGEQFF TGTGCCAGCAGCTCTAGAGTGACCGGGACTGGGCTTGGGGAGCAGTTCTTC TRBJ2-1 TRBV7-8 few -
CSARLAGDYDEQFF TGCAGCGCGAGACTAGCGGGAGATTATGATGAGCAGTTCTTC TRBJ2-1 TRBV29-1 - TRBD2
CASSTLGPSNQPQHF TGTGCCAGTAGTACGCTGGGACCGAGCAATCAGCCCCAGCATTTT TRBJ1-5 TRBV19 - -
CASSLRGGGQGSGNTIYF TGTGCCAGCAGCCTAAGAGGGGGTGGGCAGGGTTCAGGAAACACCATATATTTT TRBJ1-3 TRBV9 - -
CASRNLVSGGTGVINEQFF TGTGCCAGCAGAAACCTCGTCTCGGGAGGGACAGGGGTCATCAATGAGCAGTTCTTC TRBJ2-1 TRBV27 once TRBD1
CASSYNIEQYF TGTGCCAGCAGTTACAATATCGAGCAGTACTTC TRBJ2-7 TRBV6-1 - -
CASGLRSTDTQYF TGTGCTAGTGGTTTGAGGAGCACAGATACGCAGTATTTT TRBJ2-3 TRBV12-5 - -
CASSSGGGGDNEQFF TGTGCCAGCAGCTCCGGAGGGGGTGGGGACAATGAGCAGTTCTTC TRBJ2-1 TRBV14 - -
CASRNLAGGSGEQYF TGCGCCAGCAGGAATTTAGCGGGAGGCTCAGGCGAGCAGTACTTC TRBJ2-7 TRBV10-2 - TRBD2
CASSRGAGNQPQHF TGTGCCAGCAGCCGAGGGGCAGGGAATCAGCCCCAGCATTTT TRBJ1-5 TRBV13 - -
CASSIVIAGNEQFF TGTGCCAGTAGTATAGTGATAGCGGGGAATGAGCAGTTCTTC TRBJ2-1 TRBV19 - TRBD2
CASSSGLAGGETQYF TGCGCCAGCAGTTCTGGACTAGCGGGAGGAGAGACCCAGTACTTC TRBJ2-5 TRBV5-1 - TRBD2
CASSSFIGEKLFF TGTGCCAGCAGCTCTTTTATCGGAGAAAAACTGTTTTTT TRBJ1-4 TRBV7-2 - -
CATPQDESVFHGYTF TGTGCCACTCCCCAGGACGAGAGCGTCTTTCATGGCTACACCTTC TRBJ1-2 TRBV2 - -
CASSVGGLGYGYTF TGTGCCAGCAGCGTGGGGGGCTTAGGCTATGGCTACACCTTC TRBJ1-2 TRBV9 - -
CASSTSGANVLTF TGTGCCAGTAGTACGTCTGGGGCCAACGTCCTGACTTTC TRBJ2-6 TRBV19 - -
CASSMGLAGGETQYF TGTGCCAGTAGTATGGGACTAGCGGGAGGGGAGACCCAGTACTTC TRBJ2-5 TRBV19 - TRBD2
CASASILNRGRDQPQHF TGTGCCAGTGCCTCTATTCTGAACAGGGGGCGGGATCAGCCCCAGCATTTT TRBJ1-5 TRBV19 - TRBD1
CASSRQGASQPQHF TGTGCCAGCAGCAGACAGGGGGCAAGTCAGCCCCAGCATTTT TRBJ1-5 TRBV27 - TRBD1
CSRGGNTEAFF TGCAGCCGTGGGGGGAACACTGAAGCTTTCTTT TRBJ1-1 TRBV20-1 - -
CASSFPGAREAFF TGTGCCAGCAGTTTCCCCGGAGCACGAGAAGCTTTCTTT TRBJ1-1 TRBV28 - -
CASSQDADYGIGGNIQYF TGCGCCAGCAGCCAAGATGCGGACTACGGGATCGGGGGTAACATTCAGTACTTC TRBJ2-4 TRBV4-3 - -